Listed below are T cell receptor beta chains from one sample, sequenced in a study of CXCR3-negative and CXCR3-positive naive CD8 T cells. TCRdb re-called the 5' RACE reads and shows each CDR3 protein once, DNA omitted. This repertoire includes 45,000 to 55,000 distinct CDR3 sequences. Sequenced input: memory CD8+ T cells from blood. Receptors originate from a human donor in good health. Some clones in this sample may be carry-over from other donors' samples. Each CDR3 is given with its conserved first and last residue.

CDR3 protein,J gene,V gene,CDR3 length
CATSRGTTGGNTEAFF,TRBJ1-1,TRBV15,16
CASSSDGERDGYTF,TRBJ1-2,TRBV5-1,14
CASSASWTPISQYF,TRBJ2-5,TRBV7-9,14
CASTVTGGLYEQYF,TRBJ2-7,TRBV28,14
CASSLAGTSNTEAFF,TRBJ1-1,TRBV7-3,15
CAIGGSAGGGNEQFF,TRBJ2-1,TRBV10-3,15
CASSLSPAGSTEAFF,TRBJ1-1,TRBV7-3,15
CASGGGTLYEEQFF,TRBJ2-1,TRBV7-6,14
CASSFPGEHRELFF,TRBJ2-2,TRBV27,14
CSVDLGPPYEQYF,TRBJ2-7,TRBV29-1,13
CASSRRGPATNEKLFF,TRBJ1-4,TRBV5-5,16
CSVAVAGANVLTF,TRBJ2-6,TRBV29-1,13
CASSPYGWDASGGANTGELFF,TRBJ2-2,TRBV4-2,21
CASSLGPHEQFF,TRBJ2-1,TRBV7-8,12
CSALRFADRGPNTGELFF,TRBJ2-2,TRBV29-1,18
CSVEDKSVGQGVNEQYF,TRBJ2-7,TRBV29-1,17
CASSSLSGTSSYNEQFF,TRBJ2-1,TRBV7-6,17
CSVEVVDRGYEQYF,TRBJ2-7,TRBV29-1,14
CASRGRQAAEKLFF,TRBJ1-4,TRBV28,14
CATYHRGGQPQHF,TRBJ1-5,TRBV28,13
CASSLGQGTINEQFF,TRBJ2-1,TRBV7-9,15
CASSRYGGSNTDTQYF,TRBJ2-3,TRBV9,16
CASSQAWSGTGGNQPQHF,TRBJ1-5,TRBV4-3,18
CASSETGGSETQYF,TRBJ2-5,TRBV6-4,14
CSARKLGGLGDTQYF,TRBJ2-3,TRBV20-1,15
CASSLSGWFSAFF,TRBJ1-1,TRBV7-2,13
CASSDSPTTGHTGELFF,TRBJ2-2,TRBV6-2/TRBV6-3,17
CASSFTDTQYF,TRBJ2-3,TRBV28,11
CASGGASEETQYF,TRBJ2-5,TRBV28,13
CASSVGLRNTEAFF,TRBJ1-1,TRBV25-1,14
CASSLGRSNQPQHF,TRBJ1-5,TRBV6-5,14
CASSSGQGVTDTQYF,TRBJ2-3,TRBV12-3/TRBV12-4,15
CSARELADNEQFF,TRBJ2-1,TRBV20-1,13
CASSFHRDRGYNEQFF,TRBJ2-1,TRBV6-2/TRBV6-3,16
CASNQRGESSYNEQFF,TRBJ2-1,TRBV13,16
CASSQARGLAKNIQYF,TRBJ2-4,TRBV14,16
CASSQEAGGYGYTF,TRBJ1-2,TRBV4-1,14
CASSPPTGMNTEAFF,TRBJ1-1,TRBV6-2/TRBV6-3,15
CSAEGPGYNEQFF,TRBJ2-1,TRBV29-1,13
CSARDPVAESTEAFF,TRBJ1-1,TRBV20-1,15
CASSQGGQGNEQFF,TRBJ2-1,TRBV3-1,14
CASSGPGQGKRELFF,TRBJ2-2,TRBV7-9,15